The clone carrying this TCR beta chain was counted only a few times. Its antigen is unknown. Healthy Russian Caucasian donors spanned ages about 6 to 90 years. Looked up from germline, CDR1 is SGHRS and CDR2 is YFSETQ. The CDR3 contains 14 residues. V shed 6 bases, J shed 6 bases, and the junction held 11 bases outside the gene matches. PCR was performed a second time for roughly 6 to 12 cycles using a sample-barcoded 5' primer and a J-beta primer mix. Each cDNA molecule carried a tag from a template-switch adaptor that contained 12 random nucleotides. Each sample yielded at least 2.5 million CDR3-containing paired-end reads. TCRdb processed the 5' RACE reads anew with MiXCR; each CDR3 protein has one entry. In the table there are 600,000 to 900,000 distinct CDR3 sequences, roughly 24% of which are singletons. This sample was taken from a study of blood T cells in healthy people across ages. Study-level points and caveats: Across the age range, TCR beta diversity per million T cells fell in a roughly linear way.

These records were also assigned to another study, of T cells of mothers and their children.

The sequence derives from a boy between 10 and 17 years old in good health. The sample comprised blood. The chain couples TRBV5-1 to TRBJ1-2; 7 bases are shared with TRBD1. CDR3 coding DNA: TGCGCCAGCAAGGTCCGAGACAGGGAGAATGGCTACACCTTC. Amino acid sequence: CASKVRDRENGYTF.